Reported below is one TCR beta chain. Its specificity is unknown. Germline V gene sequence: CDR1 LGHDT, CDR2 YNNKEL (reference sequence). The V gene end was trimmed by 3 bases and the J gene end by 4 bases; junction bases not matched to a gene: 5. The length of the CDR3 is 15 residues. The data stem from a study of identical twins. Whole-study findings and limits: The study found that models underestimated out-of-frame TCR alpha sharing in monozygotic twins. Cord blood's abundant beta clonotypes had fewer insertions, unlike memory repertoires. There is a chance that invariant MAIT and iNKT cells partially muddied zero-insertion analyses.

A universal primer site arose from template switching, and cDNA bore unique molecular identifiers. TCRdb redid the calling of the 5' RACE reads with MiXCR, one entry per CDR3 protein. The profile shows about 390,000 distinct CDR3 sequences, 9% to 10% of them singletons. The sample consisted of naive T cells sorted from blood. This sequence joins TRBV3-1 and TRBJ2-2; 7 bases line up with TRBD1. This receptor was identified in a woman between 50 and 59 years old in good health. CDR3 nucleotide sequence: TGTGCCAGCAGCCAGGCCGGACAGGTCACCGGGGAGCTGTTTTTT. Translating it yields CASSQAGQVTGELFF.